This TCR beta chain was profiled in a study of blood T cell repertoires in COVID-19. The wider study: The study drew acute and convalescent COVID-19 samples from the United States, Italy and Spain. In each case, the material was cDNA or gDNA derived from T cells, B-cell-depleted T cells, or PBMCs.

The CDR3 is made up of 14 amino acids. V was clipped by 2 bases and J by 10 bases; unmatched bases: 8. Per the germline V gene, CDR1 is GTSNPN and CDR2 is SVGIG (reference sequence). TCRdb's table, derived via immunoSEQ multiplex PCR, lists solely in-frame clones and lacks some. The sample lists around 40,000 clones, over 75% occurring once. This receptor was obtained from a man aged 80 or over with active or convalescent COVID-19. This chain connects TRBV30 to TRBJ1-6; 7 bases are a match to TRBD1. Input material: peripheral blood. This chain's CDR3 is CAWSMYTGVSPLHF. Written as DNA, the CDR3 is TGTGCCTGGAGTATGTATACAGGGGTATCACCCCTCCACTTT.